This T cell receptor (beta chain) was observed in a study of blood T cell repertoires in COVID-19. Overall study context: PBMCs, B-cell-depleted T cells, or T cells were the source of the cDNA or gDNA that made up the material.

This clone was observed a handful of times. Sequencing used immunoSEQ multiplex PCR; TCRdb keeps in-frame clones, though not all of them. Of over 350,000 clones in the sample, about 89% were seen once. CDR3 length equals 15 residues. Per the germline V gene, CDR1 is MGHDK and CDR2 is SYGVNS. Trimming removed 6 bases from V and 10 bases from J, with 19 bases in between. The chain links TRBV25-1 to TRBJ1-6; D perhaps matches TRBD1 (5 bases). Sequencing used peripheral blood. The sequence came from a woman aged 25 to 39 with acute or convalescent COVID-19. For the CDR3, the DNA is TGTGCCAGCAGCTCACTTGACTTTCAGGGCTCACCCCTCCACTTT. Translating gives CASSSLDFQGSPLHF.